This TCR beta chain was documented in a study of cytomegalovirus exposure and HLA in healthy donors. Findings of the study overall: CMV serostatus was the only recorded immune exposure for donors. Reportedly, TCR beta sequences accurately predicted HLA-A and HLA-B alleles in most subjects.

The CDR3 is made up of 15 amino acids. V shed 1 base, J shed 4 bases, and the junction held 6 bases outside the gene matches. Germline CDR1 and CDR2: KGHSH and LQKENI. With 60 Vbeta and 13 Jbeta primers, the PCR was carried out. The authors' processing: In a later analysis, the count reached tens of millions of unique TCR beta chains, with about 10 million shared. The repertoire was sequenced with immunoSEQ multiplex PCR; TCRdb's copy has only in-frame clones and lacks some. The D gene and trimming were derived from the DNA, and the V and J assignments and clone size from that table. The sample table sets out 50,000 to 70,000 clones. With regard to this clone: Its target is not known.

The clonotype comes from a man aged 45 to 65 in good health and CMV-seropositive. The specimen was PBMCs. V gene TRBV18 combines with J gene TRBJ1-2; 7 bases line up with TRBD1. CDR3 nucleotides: TGTGCCAGCTCACCACGGGACAGTTTATCCTATGGCTACACCTTC. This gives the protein CASSPRDSLSYGYTF. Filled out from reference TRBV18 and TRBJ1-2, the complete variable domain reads NAGVMQNPRHLVRRRGQEARLRCSPMKGHSHVYWYRQLPEEGLKFMVYLQKENIIDESGMPKERFSAEFPKEGPSILRIQQVVRGDSAAYFCASSPRDSLSYGYTFGSGTRLTVV.